This TCR beta chain was obtained from a study of radiation and T cells in renal cell carcinoma. Study-wide results and limits: Top tumor clonotypes rose in blood 2 weeks post-radiation, then contracted. Without pretreatment biopsies, baseline tumor clonotype presence was undetermined.

The time point is: blood 2 weeks post-SBRT. This sample's treatment: 15 Gy SBRT to primary tumor, nephrectomy 4 weeks later. Sequenced by immunoSEQ multiplex PCR; TCRdb stores in-frame clones only, minus some. Here the sample spans some 58,000 clones, around 78% being singletons. A word on this clone: The antigen is undetermined.

CDR1 and CDR2 from the germline V gene are MNHEY and SMNVEV (reference sequence). The CDR3 totals 16 residues. V was cut by 2 bases and J by 1 base, with 12 bases left in between. The gene calls are TRBV27 and TRBJ2-1; D not resolved. This TCR came from a man aged 55 to 70 with renal cell carcinoma. Specimen: blood, collected from a patient whose treatment included radiotherapy and nephrectomy. The CDR3 spells CASSLTSQFSYNEQFF. Written as DNA, the CDR3 is TGTGCCAGCAGTTTAACTTCACAGTTTTCCTACAATGAGCAGTTCTTC.